This entry is about one TCR beta chain. Described time point: peripheral blood 6 weeks after treatment start. Profiled with immunoSEQ multiplex PCR; TCRdb holds only in-frame clones, not every one. The table records tens of thousands of clones, roughly 90% of them present only once. V dropped 2 bases and J dropped 0 bases, with 8 bases sitting between them. This CDR3 region has 14 residues. Germline values: CDR1 GTSNPN, CDR2 SVGIG (reference sequence). These data come from a study of PD-L1 blockade in urothelial cancer. Study summary: Administration of atezolizumab to patients began at some point between 2013 and 2014, at 1,200 mg intravenously every 3 weeks. Blood samples contained a median around 130,000 T cells.

The TCR sequence derives from a man in his 60s with urothelial cancer. The specimen was PBMCs, collected around atezolizumab (anti-PD-L1) treatment. This rearrangement joins TRBV30 to TRBJ2-1; D gene ambiguous. CDR3 bases: TGTGCCTGGAGTCATACTGACTCCTACAATGAGCAGTTCTTC. It yields the protein CAWSHTDSYNEQFF.